This TCR beta chain emerged from a study of Graves' ophthalmopathy and Graves' hyperthyroidism. RNA transcripts were the template, and TCR beta CDR3 regions were amplified from them. HTBI-primed first-round RT-PCR preceded second-round multiplex PCR. TCRdb redid the calling of the multiplex PCR reads with MiXCR, one entry per CDR3 protein. Of 500,000 to 800,000 distinct CDR3 sequences in the sample, about 38% are singletons; the top ten hold around 3.3%. This clonotype was seen a few times. Trimming at V came to 5 bases and at J to 3 bases, leaving 5 bases not matched to a gene. Germline V gives CDR1 MNHEY, CDR2 SMNVEV (reference sequence). CDR3 length: 16 residues. In this cohort, patients with other autoimmune diseases, uncontrolled infections, pregnancy or lactation were excluded.

Source material: peripheral blood. The chain is built from TRBV27 and TRBJ2-6; 9 bases map to TRBD1. This clonotype was sampled from an adult man with Graves' ophthalmopathy. CDR3 coding DNA: TGTGCCAGCAGTAGGACAGGGGCGGGTGGGGCCAACGTCCTGACTTTC. Amino acids: CASSRTGAGGANVLTF.